This is a list of T cell receptor beta chains from one sample in a study of T-cell reconstitution after alpha-beta-depleted transplantation in children. From the PCR reads, TCRdb called clonotypes with MiXCR, one entry per CDR3 protein. Of around 300,000 distinct CDR3 sequences listed, nearly 8% are singletons. This sample comprised peripheral blood, obtained 360 days after TCRalphabeta/CD19-depleted stem cell transplant. These receptors originate from a female patient aged 2-9 years who had a stem cell transplant for Fanconi anemia, so the T cells may come from the graft donor. Each CDR3 is given with its conserved first and last residue. The order of the fields is clone size, CDR3 length, V gene, J gene, D gene, CDR3 DNA, CDR3 protein. The D gene is left open where the match is weak. For some rows the clone size is stated as once, few or many, or as a class when expanded; others skip it.

clone_size: many; cdr3_length: 16; v_call: TRBV11-2; j_call: TRBJ1-4; d_call: NA; cdr3_nt: TGTGCCAGCAGCTTAGATAGCTCGTGGGACTCTGAAAAACTGTTTTTT; cdr3_aa: CASSLDSSWDSEKLFF
clone_size: many; cdr3_length: 20; v_call: TRBV9; j_call: TRBJ2-3; d_call: TRBD2; cdr3_nt: TGTGCCAGCAGCACAACCGGGACTAGCGGGGGCGACCTCAGCACAGATACGCAGTATTTT; cdr3_aa: CASSTTGTSGGDLSTDTQYF
clone_size: many; cdr3_length: 16; v_call: TRBV7-2; j_call: TRBJ2-2; d_call: NA; cdr3_nt: TGTGCCAGCAGCCCACAGGCCGATAGCGTCACCGGGGAGCTGTTTTTT; cdr3_aa: CASSPQADSVTGELFF
clone_size: many; cdr3_length: 14; v_call: TRBV5-1; j_call: TRBJ1-2; d_call: TRBD1; cdr3_nt: TGCGCCAGCACCCCAGGGGGAACTAACTATGGCTACACCTTC; cdr3_aa: CASTPGGTNYGYTF
clone_size: many; cdr3_length: 15; v_call: TRBV5-5; j_call: TRBJ2-1; d_call: NA; cdr3_nt: TGTGCCAGCAGCCCCTATTCGGACCCCTACAATGAGCAGTTCTTC; cdr3_aa: CASSPYSDPYNEQFF
clone_size: many; cdr3_length: 16; v_call: TRBV6-5; j_call: TRBJ1-6; d_call: NA; cdr3_nt: TGTGCCAGCAGTTACTCCTCCCCGGGACTGAGTTCACCCCTCCACTTT; cdr3_aa: CASSYSSPGLSSPLHF
clone_size: many; cdr3_length: 13; v_call: TRBV6-2/TRBV6-3; j_call: TRBJ2-7; d_call: NA; cdr3_nt: TGTGCCAGCAGTTACCTCATGAATTACGAGCAGTACTTC; cdr3_aa: CASSYLMNYEQYF
clone_size: few; cdr3_length: 13; v_call: TRBV5-1; j_call: TRBJ2-5; d_call: NA; cdr3_nt: TGCGCCAGCAGCTGGGGGACATTTGAGACCCAGTACTTC; cdr3_aa: CASSWGTFETQYF
clone_size: NA; cdr3_length: 17; v_call: TRBV7-3; j_call: TRBJ2-1; d_call: TRBD2; cdr3_nt: TGTGCCAGCAGCTTAAAACCGACTAGCGGGACTGGCAATGAGCAGTTCTTC; cdr3_aa: CASSLKPTSGTGNEQFF
clone_size: few; cdr3_length: 15; v_call: TRBV28; j_call: TRBJ2-3; d_call: NA; cdr3_nt: TGTGCCAGCATGTTAGGCGGGATTTTCACAGATACGCAGTATTTT; cdr3_aa: CASMLGGIFTDTQYF
clone_size: many; cdr3_length: 12; v_call: TRBV6-2/TRBV6-3; j_call: TRBJ2-7; d_call: NA; cdr3_nt: TGTGCCAGTCGGAAGGGGGACTACGAGCAGTACTTC; cdr3_aa: CASRKGDYEQYF
clone_size: few; cdr3_length: 13; v_call: TRBV28; j_call: TRBJ1-2; d_call: NA; cdr3_nt: TGTGCCAGCCGGATTGGACAAGACTATGGCTACACCTTC; cdr3_aa: CASRIGQDYGYTF
clone_size: few; cdr3_length: 14; v_call: TRBV2; j_call: TRBJ1-6; d_call: NA; cdr3_nt: TGTGCCAGCAGTGAGCTTTACAGGGATTCACCCCTCCACTTT; cdr3_aa: CASSELYRDSPLHF
clone_size: few; cdr3_length: 14; v_call: TRBV28; j_call: TRBJ1-5; d_call: NA; cdr3_nt: TGTGCCAGCAGTGCGACAGGAGTCAATCAGCCCCAGCATTTT; cdr3_aa: CASSATGVNQPQHF
clone_size: NA; cdr3_length: 15; v_call: TRBV7-9; j_call: TRBJ1-4; d_call: NA; cdr3_nt: TGTGCCAGCAGCGTCAGGGTGGAGGGGAATGAAAAACTGTTTTTT; cdr3_aa: CASSVRVEGNEKLFF
clone_size: many; cdr3_length: 12; v_call: TRBV9; j_call: TRBJ2-2; d_call: NA; cdr3_nt: TGTGCCAGCAGCAAGAACACCGGGGAGCTGTTTTTT; cdr3_aa: CASSKNTGELFF
clone_size: many; cdr3_length: 14; v_call: TRBV29-1; j_call: TRBJ2-6; d_call: NA; cdr3_nt: TGCAGCGTTGTTCAGGGAGGTGGGGCCAACGTCCTGACTTTC; cdr3_aa: CSVVQGGGANVLTF
clone_size: NA; cdr3_length: 15; v_call: TRBV5-1; j_call: TRBJ2-5; d_call: TRBD2; cdr3_nt: TGCGCCAGCAGCCCCGGGACTAGCGACCAAGAGACCCAGTACTTC; cdr3_aa: CASSPGTSDQETQYF
clone_size: many; cdr3_length: 14; v_call: TRBV12-3/TRBV12-4; j_call: TRBJ2-5; d_call: TRBD2; cdr3_nt: TGTGCCAGCAGTAGCGGGGGGGCACAAGAGACCCAGTACTTC; cdr3_aa: CASSSGGAQETQYF
clone_size: many; cdr3_length: 13; v_call: TRBV7-2; j_call: TRBJ1-2; d_call: NA; cdr3_nt: TGTGCCAGCAGCTTTTTTGGGGTGGATGGCTACACCTTC; cdr3_aa: CASSFFGVDGYTF
clone_size: NA; cdr3_length: 18; v_call: TRBV6-2/TRBV6-3; j_call: TRBJ2-7; d_call: TRBD2; cdr3_nt: TGTGCCAGCAGTTACCCCCCCCTAGCGGGAGCAACCTCCTACGAGCAGTACTTC; cdr3_aa: CASSYPPLAGATSYEQYF
clone_size: many; cdr3_length: 20; v_call: TRBV7-3; j_call: TRBJ2-3; d_call: TRBD2; cdr3_nt: TGTGCCAGCAGCCTCCCCCAGGCTCCCGGACTAGCGACTAGCACAGATACGCAGTATTTT; cdr3_aa: CASSLPQAPGLATSTDTQYF
clone_size: NA; cdr3_length: 14; v_call: TRBV12-3/TRBV12-4; j_call: TRBJ1-6; d_call: NA; cdr3_nt: TGTGCCAGCAGTCTGGGCAGGGTCGGCTCACCCCTCCACTTT; cdr3_aa: CASSLGRVGSPLHF
clone_size: NA; cdr3_length: 11; v_call: TRBV6-2/TRBV6-3; j_call: TRBJ1-5; d_call: NA; cdr3_nt: TGTGCCAGCGGTTTAGGGACGGCTAATGATTTT; cdr3_aa: CASGLGTANDF
clone_size: NA; cdr3_length: 17; v_call: TRBV6-1; j_call: TRBJ2-1; d_call: TRBD2; cdr3_nt: TGTGCCAGCAGTGAAAGAGGGACTACAAGCTCCTACAATGAGCAGTTCTTC; cdr3_aa: CASSERGTTSSYNEQFF
clone_size: few; cdr3_length: 16; v_call: TRBV3-1; j_call: TRBJ2-3; d_call: TRBD1; cdr3_nt: TGTGCCAGCACCCTAACAGGGGGCGCTAGCACAGATACGCAGTATTTT; cdr3_aa: CASTLTGGASTDTQYF
clone_size: few; cdr3_length: 15; v_call: TRBV2; j_call: TRBJ2-1; d_call: TRBD1; cdr3_nt: TGTGCCAGCAGTCCCCGGGACAGGGATTTGTATGAGCAGTTCTTC; cdr3_aa: CASSPRDRDLYEQFF
clone_size: many; cdr3_length: 14; v_call: TRBV11-3; j_call: TRBJ2-2; d_call: NA; cdr3_nt: TGTGCCAGCAGCTTAGACGGGGGCCACGGGGAGCTGTTTTTT; cdr3_aa: CASSLDGGHGELFF
clone_size: few; cdr3_length: 15; v_call: TRBV7-2; j_call: TRBJ2-3; d_call: NA; cdr3_nt: TGTGCCAGCAGCTTGGGGGGTATGAGCACAGATACGCAGTATTTT; cdr3_aa: CASSLGGMSTDTQYF